The rows below give T cell receptor beta chains drawn from one sample of a study of blood T cell repertoires in COVID-19. Here immunoSEQ multiplex PCR was the method, and the copy in TCRdb shows in-frame clones only, minus some. The sample carries some 180,000 clones, around 84% recorded once. The sequencing input was peripheral blood. The receptors derive from an elderly woman with COVID-19, enrolled during active disease. CDR3s include the opening cysteine and the closing phenylalanine or tryptophan. The D gene is left open where the match is weak. Where a row states a size, it is once, few, many or the class of an expanded clone; other rows omit it.

J: TRBJ2-5; V: TRBV3-1/TRBV3-2; D: .; size: .; CDR3: CASSQGISVIGETQYF; DNA: TGTGCCAGCAGCCAAGGTATTTCGGTTATCGGGGAGACCCAGTACTTC
J: TRBJ2-1; V: TRBV6-5; D: TRBD2; size: once; CDR3: CASSYAPGLAYNEQFF; DNA: TGTGCCAGCAGTTATGCTCCCGGACTAGCCTACAATGAGCAGTTCTTC
J: TRBJ1-4; V: TRBV6-6; D: .; size: .; CDR3: CASSRDIQEKLFF; DNA: TGTGCCAGCAGCCGGGACATCCAAGAAAAACTGTTTTTT
J: TRBJ1-3; V: TRBV5-1; D: .; size: .; CDR3: CASSLTGDKGTIYF; DNA: TGCGCCAGCAGTTTAACCGGGGACAAGGGGACCATATATTTT
J: TRBJ2-1; V: TRBV18; D: TRBD2; size: .; CDR3: CASSPPSAGGYNEQFF; DNA: TGTGCCAGCTCACCACCGTCGGCGGGAGGTTACAATGAGCAGTTCTTC
J: TRBJ1-1; V: TRBV19; D: .; size: once; CDR3: CASSIDRTGLRENTEAFF; DNA: TGTGCCAGTAGTATAGATCGAACAGGGCTGAGGGAGAACACTGAAGCTTTCTTT
J: TRBJ1-5; V: TRBV27; D: TRBD1; size: few; CDR3: CASSPPPDRGNNQPQHF; DNA: TGTGCCAGCAGTCCTCCCCCGGACAGGGGTAACAATCAGCCCCAGCATTTT
J: TRBJ2-2; V: TRBV7-8; D: TRBD2; size: .; CDR3: CASSPRSSGSVGELFF; DNA: TGTGCCAGCAGCCCCCGCAGTAGCGGGAGTGTCGGGGAGCTGTTTTTT
J: TRBJ1-2; V: TRBV29-1; D: TRBD1; size: .; CDR3: CSATSGTGVYGYTF; DNA: TGCAGCGCAACTTCCGGGACAGGGGTCTATGGCTACACCTTC
J: TRBJ1-3; V: TRBV28; D: .; size: .; CDR3: CASSFIEAGAGSGNTIYF; DNA: TGTGCCAGCAGTTTTATAGAGGCGGGGGCAGGCTCTGGAAACACCATATATTTT
J: TRBJ2-1; V: TRBV4-3; D: TRBD2; size: .; CDR3: CASSQDLRRGGRAINEQFF; DNA: TGCGCCAGCAGCCAAGATCTCCGTCGCGGGGGGAGGGCAATCAATGAGCAGTTCTTC
J: TRBJ2-3; V: TRBV5-1; D: TRBD1; size: .; CDR3: CASAGQGADTQYF; DNA: TGCGCCAGCGCGGGACAGGGTGCAGATACGCAGTATTTT
J: TRBJ1-6; V: TRBV5-4; D: TRBD1; size: .; CDR3: CASRNRDRVDSPLHF; DNA: TGTGCCAGCAGGAACCGGGACAGGGTAGATTCACCCCTCCACTTT
J: TRBJ1-6; V: TRBV6-6; D: .; size: .; CDR3: CASSFRQVMNSPLHF; DNA: TGTGCCAGCAGCTTCAGACAGGTTATGAATTCACCCCTCCACTTT
J: TRBJ2-7; V: TRBV29-1; D: .; size: .; CDR3: CSVEDAASGPVEQYF; DNA: TGCAGCGTTGAAGATGCGGCCAGCGGTCCGGTCGAGCAGTACTTC
J: TRBJ2-1; V: TRBV6-5; D: .; size: .; CDR3: CASSVGGSYNEQFF; DNA: TGTGCCAGCTCCGTAGGGGGCTCCTACAATGAGCAGTTCTTC
J: TRBJ2-3; V: TRBV23-1; D: .; size: .; CDR3: CASNTATTADTQYF; DNA: TGCGCCAGCAATACTGCCACTACGGCAGATACGCAGTATTTT
J: TRBJ2-5; V: TRBV7-2; D: .; size: .; CDR3: CASSSAGTANVGETQYF; DNA: TGTGCCAGCAGCTCCGCGGGGACGGCGAACGTTGGAGAGACCCAGTACTTC
J: TRBJ1-2; V: TRBV18; D: .; size: .; CDR3: CASSRPGGQFYTF; DNA: TGTGCCAGCTCACGGCCGGGGGGACAATTTTACACCTTC
J: TRBJ1-4; V: TRBV2; D: TRBD1; size: .; CDR3: CASKGQGATNEKLFF; DNA: TGTGCCAGCAAGGGACAGGGGGCGACTAATGAAAAACTGTTTTTT
J: TRBJ2-3; V: TRBV5-5; D: .; size: .; CDR3: CASSLGGGGTDTQYF; DNA: TGTGCCAGCAGCTTAGGAGGGGGGGGCACAGATACGCAGTATTTT
J: TRBJ1-1; V: TRBV10-3; D: .; size: .; CDR3: CAISEFQGSTEAFF; DNA: TGTGCCATCAGTGAATTCCAGGGGAGCACTGAAGCTTTCTTT
J: TRBJ1-3; V: TRBV7-6; D: .; size: .; CDR3: CASSSTRFWSSGNTIYF; DNA: TGTGCCAGCAGCTCTACTCGATTCTGGAGCTCTGGAAACACCATATATTTT
J: TRBJ2-7; V: TRBV27; D: .; size: .; CDR3: CASSLRYQGTHEQYF; DNA: TGTGCCAGCAGTCTACGCTATCAGGGTACCCACGAGCAGTACTTC
J: TRBJ1-5; V: TRBV6-6; D: .; size: .; CDR3: CASRTAQGSSNQPQHF; DNA: TGTGCCAGCAGAACCGCCCAGGGCAGTAGCAATCAGCCCCAGCATTTT
J: TRBJ2-7; V: TRBV19; D: TRBD2; size: .; CDR3: CASSERGSSYEQYF; DNA: TGTGCCAGTAGTGAGCGGGGGTCCTCCTACGAGCAGTACTTC
J: TRBJ1-2; V: TRBV5-4; D: .; size: few; CDR3: CASSLGPDSGYTF; DNA: TGTGCCAGCAGCTTGGGTCCAGACAGTGGCTACACCTTC
J: TRBJ2-2; V: TRBV14; D: TRBD1; size: .; CDR3: CASSLRTGMNTGELFF; DNA: TGTGCCAGCAGCCTACGGACAGGGATGAACACCGGGGAGCTGTTTTTT
J: TRBJ2-1; V: TRBV14; D: TRBD1; size: .; CDR3: CASNRQGRGEQFF; DNA: TGTGCCAGCAACCGACAGGGGCGAGGTGAGCAGTTCTTC
J: TRBJ2-2; V: TRBV7-2; D: .; size: .; CDR3: CASSFSTGSGELFF; DNA: TGTGCCAGCAGCTTTAGTACGGGGTCCGGGGAGCTGTTTTTT
J: TRBJ1-5; V: TRBV2; D: .; size: .; CDR3: CASSESSSNQPQHF; DNA: TGTGCCAGCAGTGAATCCAGTAGCAATCAGCCCCAGCATTTT
J: TRBJ1-4; V: TRBV4-3; D: .; size: .; CDR3: CASSERSGGATNEKLFF; DNA: TGCGCCAGCAGCGAGAGGTCCGGGGGGGCAACTAATGAAAAACTGTTTTTT
J: TRBJ2-7; V: TRBV7-9; D: .; size: .; CDR3: CASITRGESYEQYF; DNA: TGTGCCAGCATAACCAGGGGCGAGTCCTACGAGCAGTACTTC
J: TRBJ1-2; V: TRBV7-2; D: .; size: .; CDR3: CASSLAQGAGYTF; DNA: TGTGCCAGCAGCTTAGCACAGGGTGCTGGCTACACCTTC